The T cell receptor beta chain described here comes from a study of T-cell reconstitution after alpha-beta-depleted transplantation in children (dated by TCRdb to the mid-2010s). Study-wide context: Using TCR repertoire profiling, the study quantitatively followed how T-cell immune reconstitution unfolded in children after TCRalphabeta/CD19-depleted allogeneic hematopoietic cell transplantation.

In the germline V gene, CDR1 corresponds to SGHRS and CDR2 to YFSETQ. The V and J ends are trimmed by 1 base and 1 base, leaving 9 bases between them. The cysteine opens and the phenylalanine closes a CDR3 of 14 amino acids. Of the read, only the CDR3 DNA is kept; its 42 bases are in frame from base 1. The paper as a whole reports these results and caveats: Hyperexpanded clone frequencies declined over subsequent months; after one year, T-cell counts and TCRbeta diversity were mostly attributed to newly produced T cells. The apparently early alphabetaT-cell count recovery about two months after transplant was reportedly dependent on only several hundred rapidly expanded clones derived from non-depleted graft cells. In some patients, the high TCRbeta diversity seen at day 60 was put down to recipient T cells and intrathymic progenitors that had survived conditioning.

The sample's treatment or condition label, in plain terms: allogeneic hematopoietic cell transplantation with graft depleted of TCRalphabeta T cells and CD19 B cells. Transplant recipients were children who received TCRalphabeta/CD19-depleted allogeneic hematopoietic cell grafts. On this clonotype: Its antigen target is currently unknown. The record has no base qualities; no much larger clone is one base away.

Library generation was performed with PCR. These reads were obtained on an Illumina HiSeq 2500. TCR libraries were prepared with molecular barcoding, using unique molecular identifiers to normalize TCRbeta repertoire quantification. TCRdb reprocessing: public reads trimmed at Q25 with fastp, clones called with MiXCR, in-frame beta chains kept. Every CDR3 protein is listed once, alongside the most common genes and DNA of its rows. This sample lists about 980,000 distinct CDR3 sequences; under 30% were detected once. The ten biggest clones cover about 28% of the sample. The chain is encoded by TRBV5-1 joined to TRBJ2-7, with no confident D gene call. Specimen: PBMCs, mostly from graft donor cells, collected 360 days after TCRalphabeta/CD19-depleted stem cell transplant. This TCR was sampled from a boy younger than two who had a stem cell transplant for SCID, so the T cells may come from the graft donor. The DNA is TGCGCCAGCAGCTTGTCCCTGGCTTCCTACGAGCAGTACTTC. This encodes CASSLSLASYEQYF.